Sequencing of this T cell receptor beta chain was carried out in a study of graft-versus-host responses after intestinal transplantation. Study background: All recipients got anti-thymocyte globulin induction, then tacrolimus and steroids for approximately 3 years. Study findings and constraints: Marrow from the recipient contained GvH clones, some of which had appeared first in ileum or blood. Allografts of one patient group, those with graft-donor T cell macrochimerism, had high graft-versus-host to host-versus-graft clonal ratios.

This table comes from immunoSEQ multiplex PCR, and its TCRdb copy is limited to in-frame clones, with some not included. The sample holds roughly 28,000 clones; 93% are singletons and the top ten take 0.7% to 0.85%. V dropped 4 bases and J dropped 0 bases, with 33 bases sitting between them. The V gene's germline CDR1 is LGHNA and CDR2 YNFKEQ. This CDR3 region has 22 residues. Turning to this clone: Its antigen remains unidentified.

V and J are TRBV4-2 and TRBJ1-1, with unresolved D. Here the sequenced sample was PBMCs, taken about 70 days after intestinal transplant. This receptor was taken from a human patient who received an intestinal transplant, so some T cells may come from the graft donor. The CDR3 DNA follows: TGTGCCAGCAGCCTTAATCCCCTCCATCCTGTTGTGGCAGCAAAGATGAACACTGAAGCTTTCTTT. Translation gives CASSLNPLHPVVAAKMNTEAFF.